This is a list of T cell receptor beta chains from one sample in a study of lymphopenia after photon versus proton radiotherapy. The protocol was immunoSEQ multiplex PCR, while the TCRdb copy is restricted to in-frame clones and leaves out a portion. The profile covers more than 30,000 clones, with 75% to 90% appearing a single time and 6% to 8.5% taken by the ten largest. Sequences were derived from peripheral blood, sampled from a patient treated with proton-based radiotherapy. Receptors originate from a woman in her 70s with pancreatic cancer. Some clones in this sample may be carry-over from other donors' samples. The CDR3 runs from the conserved cysteine through the conserved F or W. D genes are given only for firm matches. Expanded clones are given a class, and other clones once, few, many or no size at all.

d_gene: .; abundance: .; v_gene: TRBV10-1; j_gene: TRBJ2-5; CDR3nt: TGCGCCATCAAAGGTTGGGCGGAGACCCAGTACTTC; CDR3aa: CAIKGWAETQYF
d_gene: .; abundance: .; v_gene: TRBV6-5; j_gene: TRBJ1-2; CDR3nt: TGTGCCAGCAGTTCCGGGAATGGCTACACCTTC; CDR3aa: CASSSGNGYTF
d_gene: TRBD1; abundance: .; v_gene: TRBV25-1; j_gene: TRBJ2-7; CDR3nt: TGTGCCAGCAGTCTCGGACAGGCCTCCTACGAGCAGTACTTC; CDR3aa: CASSLGQASYEQYF
d_gene: .; abundance: .; v_gene: TRBV7-2; j_gene: TRBJ2-5; CDR3nt: TGTGCCAGCAGCTTTGGTCCCGGGGTGGAGACCCAGTACTTC; CDR3aa: CASSFGPGVETQYF
d_gene: .; abundance: .; v_gene: TRBV7-2; j_gene: TRBJ1-1; CDR3nt: TGTGCCAGCAGCTTAGCTAGGGGGACTGAAGCTTTCTTT; CDR3aa: CASSLARGTEAFF
d_gene: .; abundance: .; v_gene: TRBV6-6; j_gene: TRBJ2-7; CDR3nt: TGTGCCAGCAGCTTCGCAGGGGAATACGAGCAGTACTTC; CDR3aa: CASSFAGEYEQYF
d_gene: TRBD2; abundance: .; v_gene: TRBV2; j_gene: TRBJ2-7; CDR3nt: TGTGCCAGCAATGGCGGGAGGGCCAGCTACGAGCAGTACTTC; CDR3aa: CASNGGRASYEQYF
d_gene: .; abundance: .; v_gene: TRBV18; j_gene: TRBJ1-3; CDR3nt: TGTGCCAGCTCAATGCCCGGGACACCTACCGGAAACACCATATATTTT; CDR3aa: CASSMPGTPTGNTIYF
d_gene: TRBD1; abundance: .; v_gene: TRBV29-1; j_gene: TRBJ1-2; CDR3nt: TGCAGCGTAACAGGGGGAGGTATGGACTATGGCTACACCTTC; CDR3aa: CSVTGGGMDYGYTF
d_gene: .; abundance: .; v_gene: TRBV18; j_gene: TRBJ2-7; CDR3nt: TGTGCCAGCTCACCACCGGGGGCAGGGTTTCGCGAGCAGTACTTC; CDR3aa: CASSPPGAGFREQYF
d_gene: TRBD2; abundance: .; v_gene: TRBV19; j_gene: TRBJ2-5; CDR3nt: TGTGCCAGTAGTTCGCAGGGACCTCTAGCGGGAGGAGAGACCCAGTACTTC; CDR3aa: CASSSQGPLAGGETQYF
d_gene: .; abundance: .; v_gene: TRBV28; j_gene: TRBJ1-1; CDR3nt: TGTGCCAGCAGTCCCGACAGGCGACGGAACACTGAAGCTTTCTTT; CDR3aa: CASSPDRRRNTEAFF
d_gene: .; abundance: .; v_gene: TRBV4-1; j_gene: TRBJ1-1; CDR3nt: TGCGCCAGCAGCCACTCATTAGTCTCGAACACTGAAGCTTTCTTT; CDR3aa: CASSHSLVSNTEAFF
d_gene: .; abundance: .; v_gene: TRBV6-1; j_gene: TRBJ1-5; CDR3nt: TGTGCCAGCAGTAAAGGATTTCTGGTGGATCAGCCCCAGCATTTT; CDR3aa: CASSKGFLVDQPQHF
d_gene: .; abundance: .; v_gene: TRBV19; j_gene: TRBJ1-1; CDR3nt: TGTGCCAGCCGGGCGGCAGGGGTCGGGACTGAAGCTTTCTTT; CDR3aa: CASRAAGVGTEAFF
d_gene: TRBD2; abundance: .; v_gene: TRBV11-2; j_gene: TRBJ2-1; CDR3nt: TGTGCCAGCAGCCACAGCCCGACTAGCGGGGGCAATGAGCAGTTCTTC; CDR3aa: CASSHSPTSGGNEQFF
d_gene: .; abundance: .; v_gene: TRBV21-1; j_gene: TRBJ2-7; CDR3nt: TGTGCCAGCAGCAAAGTTCGGCATGCCTACGAGCAGTACTTC; CDR3aa: CASSKVRHAYEQYF
d_gene: TRBD2; abundance: .; v_gene: TRBV28; j_gene: TRBJ2-7; CDR3nt: TGTGCCAGCAGTCTCTGGACTAGCGGAAATTACGAGCAGTACTTC; CDR3aa: CASSLWTSGNYEQYF
d_gene: .; abundance: .; v_gene: TRBV7-6; j_gene: TRBJ1-1; CDR3nt: TGTGCCAGCAGCCAAAGCCGGGACCGTGAAGCTTTCTTT; CDR3aa: CASSQSRDREAFF
d_gene: TRBD2; abundance: .; v_gene: TRBV11-2; j_gene: TRBJ2-1; CDR3nt: TGTGCCAGCAGCTTAAGCGGGGGGGCGTCCAGCTCCTACAATGAGCAGTTCTTC; CDR3aa: CASSLSGGASSSYNEQFF
d_gene: .; abundance: .; v_gene: TRBV5-1; j_gene: TRBJ2-7; CDR3nt: TGCGCCAGCAGCGCCCGCCAGGGAAGCTCCTACGAGCAGTACTTC; CDR3aa: CASSARQGSSYEQYF
d_gene: .; abundance: .; v_gene: TRBV30; j_gene: TRBJ2-7; CDR3nt: TGTGCCTGGAGTGTCTCCGGGACAACCCCCTACGAGCAGTACTTC; CDR3aa: CAWSVSGTTPYEQYF
d_gene: .; abundance: few; v_gene: TRBV30; j_gene: TRBJ2-3; CDR3nt: TGTGCCTGGAGTCGCGGGATCAACACAGATACGCAGTATTTT; CDR3aa: CAWSRGINTDTQYF
d_gene: TRBD1; abundance: .; v_gene: TRBV6-6; j_gene: TRBJ1-1; CDR3nt: TGTGCCAGCAGACGCGGACAGGAGAACACTGAAGCTTTCTTT; CDR3aa: CASRRGQENTEAFF
d_gene: .; abundance: .; v_gene: TRBV4-1; j_gene: TRBJ2-3; CDR3nt: TGCGCCAGCAGGCGAAGGGGGGATTCAGATACGCAGTATTTT; CDR3aa: CASRRRGDSDTQYF
d_gene: TRBD2; abundance: .; v_gene: TRBV15; j_gene: TRBJ2-3; CDR3nt: TGTGCCACCAGCCTCGGTCCTAGCGGGGGCACAGATACGCAGTATTTT; CDR3aa: CATSLGPSGGTDTQYF
d_gene: .; abundance: .; v_gene: TRBV5-6; j_gene: TRBJ1-1; CDR3nt: TGTGCCAGCAGCTTCAGGAGCATGAACACTGAAGCTTTCTTT; CDR3aa: CASSFRSMNTEAFF
d_gene: TRBD2; abundance: .; v_gene: TRBV28; j_gene: TRBJ2-5; CDR3nt: TGTGCCAGCAGTTCCTACAGGCCGGGAGGAGGTCAAGAGACCCAGTACTTC; CDR3aa: CASSSYRPGGGQETQYF
d_gene: .; abundance: once; v_gene: TRBV9; j_gene: TRBJ1-1; CDR3nt: TGTGCCAGCAGCGTCCAGCTGAACACTGAAGCTTTCTTT; CDR3aa: CASSVQLNTEAFF
d_gene: TRBD1; abundance: .; v_gene: TRBV29-1; j_gene: TRBJ1-2; CDR3nt: TGCAGCGTTGACGTGGACAGGGCGGCGGGCTACACCTTC; CDR3aa: CSVDVDRAAGYTF
d_gene: .; abundance: once; v_gene: TRBV6-5; j_gene: TRBJ2-7; CDR3nt: TGTGCCAGCAGTTACATGGGGGCTCACGAGCAGTACTTC; CDR3aa: CASSYMGAHEQYF
d_gene: TRBD2; abundance: .; v_gene: TRBV5-1; j_gene: TRBJ2-7; CDR3nt: TGCGCCAGCACTTGGCGGGAGGGCCTCGAGCAGTACTTC; CDR3aa: CASTWREGLEQYF
d_gene: .; abundance: .; v_gene: TRBV7-3; j_gene: TRBJ2-3; CDR3nt: TGTGCCAGCAGCTCAAGCGGAGGCACAGATACGCAGTATTTT; CDR3aa: CASSSSGGTDTQYF
d_gene: .; abundance: .; v_gene: TRBV7-3; j_gene: TRBJ1-6; CDR3nt: TGTGCCAGCAGCTTATCGTCAGGGTCGGATTCACCCCTCCACTTT; CDR3aa: CASSLSSGSDSPLHF
d_gene: .; abundance: .; v_gene: TRBV28; j_gene: TRBJ1-5; CDR3nt: TGTGCCAGCAGTTTATCCGTGGGCCAGGGATTGTATCAGCCCCAGCATTTT; CDR3aa: CASSLSVGQGLYQPQHF
d_gene: .; abundance: .; v_gene: TRBV19; j_gene: TRBJ2-1; CDR3nt: TGTGCCAGTAGTCCCGGGACAAAATGGGGCAATGAGCAGTTCTTC; CDR3aa: CASSPGTKWGNEQFF
d_gene: TRBD1; abundance: .; v_gene: TRBV5-1; j_gene: TRBJ2-7; CDR3nt: TGCGCCAGCAGCTTGCCCGGACAGGGAAACTACGAGCAGTACTTC; CDR3aa: CASSLPGQGNYEQYF
d_gene: .; abundance: .; v_gene: TRBV5-5; j_gene: TRBJ2-1; CDR3nt: TGTGCCAGCAGCCTAGGACTAAGGGGGGCCAGCGGGATCGACAATGAGCAGTTCTTC; CDR3aa: CASSLGLRGASGIDNEQFF
d_gene: .; abundance: .; v_gene: TRBV20-1; j_gene: TRBJ2-7; CDR3nt: TGCAGTGCGAAGACTAGTTCCGAGCAGTACTTC; CDR3aa: CSAKTSSEQYF
d_gene: TRBD1; abundance: .; v_gene: TRBV11-2; j_gene: TRBJ1-1; CDR3nt: TGTGCCAGCAGCTTAACCGGGACAGGGATGAACACTGAAGCTTTCTTT; CDR3aa: CASSLTGTGMNTEAFF
d_gene: .; abundance: .; v_gene: TRBV28; j_gene: TRBJ1-2; CDR3nt: TGTGCCAGCAGCCCCCTGGCTAACTATGGCTACACCTTC; CDR3aa: CASSPLANYGYTF
d_gene: .; abundance: .; v_gene: TRBV9; j_gene: TRBJ2-3; CDR3nt: TGTGCCAGCAGCGTAGAGGGAGATCGGATCACAGATACGCAGTATTTT; CDR3aa: CASSVEGDRITDTQYF
d_gene: .; abundance: .; v_gene: TRBV5-1; j_gene: TRBJ1-1; CDR3nt: TGCGCCAGCAGCTTGGACGTAGTTAACACTGAAGCTTTCTTT; CDR3aa: CASSLDVVNTEAFF
d_gene: .; abundance: .; v_gene: TRBV11-2; j_gene: TRBJ1-6; CDR3nt: TGTGCCAGCAGCTTAGGGGGAAGTGGAGAATCACCCCTCCACTTT; CDR3aa: CASSLGGSGESPLHF
d_gene: .; abundance: few; v_gene: TRBV19; j_gene: TRBJ1-2; CDR3nt: TGTGCCAGTTCCCCGGGAGATTCTAACTATGGCTACACCTTC; CDR3aa: CASSPGDSNYGYTF
d_gene: .; abundance: .; v_gene: TRBV6-1; j_gene: TRBJ1-2; CDR3nt: TGTGCCAGCGGGAGGGCGGAGAGCTATGGCTACACCTTC; CDR3aa: CASGRAESYGYTF
d_gene: TRBD1; abundance: .; v_gene: TRBV7-3; j_gene: TRBJ1-1; CDR3nt: TGTGCCAGCAGCCACGGGACAGTCGGAACTGAAGCTTTCTTT; CDR3aa: CASSHGTVGTEAFF